This T cell receptor beta chain was profiled in a study of T-cell reconstitution after alpha-beta-depleted transplantation in children. This CDR3 spans 13 amino acids. V dropped 3 bases and J dropped 10 bases, with 13 bases sitting between them. Germline values: CDR1 LNHNV, CDR2 YYDKDF (reference sequence). It was with unique molecular identifiers that the TCRbeta library was prepared. A single record per CDR3 protein comes from TCRdb applying MiXCR to the PCR reads. This sample has almost 400,000 distinct CDR3 sequences, with about a fifth found just once. The chain combines TRBV15 with TRBJ2-1, with D perhaps assigned TRBD1 or TRBD2 (5 bases each). The receptor was isolated from a human donor who donated a stem cell graft to a child with acute myeloid leukemia. Sample: PBMCs from the stem cell graft donor, taken from the stem cell graft. CDR3 nucleotides: TGTGCCACCAGCAGGGACCGGGACCAAGAGCAGTTCTTC. This gives the protein CATSRDRDQEQFF.